One and the same sample provided the 12 T cell receptor beta chains below, sequenced in a study of blood T cells in healthy people across ages (dated by TCRdb to 2013 to 2016). Library generation was performed with 5' RACE. Sequenced on an Illumina HiSeq 2500. The second PCR ran for roughly 6 to 11 cycles and used a J-beta primer mix along with a sample-barcoded 5' primer. The public reads were quality trimmed at Q25 with fastp and then assembled into clones with MiXCR by TCRdb, keeping productive beta chains. When rows share a CDR3 protein, they turn into one entry using the most common DNA and genes. The sample profile shows approximately 850,000 distinct CDR3 sequences; 55% to 70% of them were found once. The ten top clones hold approximately 23% of the sample. Sequencing was done on a sample of blood. These TCRs come from a man aged 30 to 45 in good health.

The chain combines TRBV6-6 with TRBJ2-3; D gene unclear. CDR3 length equals 15 residues. Trimming shortened V by 5 bases and J by 5 bases, and 17 bases separated the two germline ends. The germline gives CDR1 MNHNY, CDR2 SVGAGI (reference sequence). This chain's CDR3 is CASSPRTGLGDTQYF. In DNA form, the CDR3 reads TGTGCCAGCAGTCCCCGGACGGGCCTGGGAGATACGCAGTATTTT.

The V and J genes are TRBV3-1 and TRBJ2-1; D possibly corresponds to TRBD2 (6 bases). The germline V gene has CDR1 LGHDT and CDR2 YNNKEL (reference sequence). This CDR3 has 12 residues. V was cut by 5 bases and J by 6 bases, with 8 bases left in between. CDR3 nucleotide sequence: TGTGCCAGCAGCGTGCGGGGCAATGAGCAGTTCTTC. It translates to CASSVRGNEQFF.

This clonotype was seen only a few times. This chain connects TRBV29-1 to TRBJ2-5; either TRBD1 or TRBD2 may fit D (6 bases each). The DNA matches TRBJ2-7 better at its end, which makes the J call doubtful. In germline, CDR1 is SQVTM, CDR2 ANQGSEA. The CDR3 extends over 15 amino acids. The CDR3 bases are TGCAGCGTTGTTTTGCGTGGGGGGCGCCTCGACGAGCAGTACTTC. Residues: CSVVLRGGRLDEQYF.

The gene calls are TRBV4-2 and TRBJ2-3; D is perhaps TRBD2 (6 bases). The germline V gene has CDR1 LGHNA and CDR2 YNFKEQ. V shed 1 base and J shed 5 bases, with 16 bases lying between them. The CDR3 contains 16 residues. This chain's CDR3 is CASSQGGDGSIDTQYF. The CDR3 nucleotides read TGTGCCAGCAGCCAAGGGGGAGACGGGAGTATAGATACGCAGTATTTT.

This chain uses TRBV20-1 with TRBJ1-1; D remains ambiguous. The V gene lost 3 bases and the J gene lost 3 bases, with 8 bases spanning the gap. Germline CDR1 reads DFQATT; CDR2 reads SNEGSKA (reference sequence). The CDR3 spans 12 residues. The CDR3 nucleotides read TGCAGTGCTAGTGTTCAACACACTGAAGCTTTCTTT. Its protein is CSASVQHTEAFF.

The rearrangement links TRBV20-1 to TRBJ2-7; 7 bases align to TRBD2. Trimming cost V 5 bases and J 3 bases; bases outside gene matches: 10. Looked up from germline, CDR1 is DFQATT and CDR2 is SNEGSKA (reference sequence). CDR3 length: 14 residues. The CDR3 loop reads CSAPVKRDLYEQYF. The CDR3 DNA is TGCAGTGCTCCGGTGAAGCGGGACCTCTACGAGCAGTACTTC.

The chain employs TRBV12-5 and TRBJ2-5; 14 positions agree with TRBD2. CDR1 and CDR2 from the germline V gene are LGHNT and FRNRAP. Unmatched junction bases numbered 7, after V lost 5 bases and J lost 2 bases. The CDR3 consists of 17 residues. The CDR3 DNA reads as TGTGCTAGTGGTCCAGGACTAGCGGGGGGCCTTCAAGAGACCCAGTACTTC. It is translated as CASGPGLAGGLQETQYF.

The CDR3 region has the DNA TGTGCCAGCAGCTTAGGGGCCCCCTCTCGCCAAGAGACCCAGTACTTC. This translates into CASSLGAPSRQETQYF. The J gene is TRBJ2-5, the V gene TRBV7-2, with unresolved D. The germline V gene encodes CDR1 SGHTA and CDR2 FQGNSA. CDR3 size: 16 residues. The V end was cut by 1 base, the J end by 1 base, with 13 bases between.

This chain uses TRBV4-3 with TRBJ2-7; TRBD1 is a possible D gene (6 bases). Trimming took 1 base from V and 0 from J, leaving 10 bases between them. Germline-derived CDR1 and CDR2 are LGHNA and YSLEER. This CDR3 region has 15 residues. The CDR3 protein is CASSQGRQASYEQYF. The CDR3 DNA reads TGCGCCAGCAGCCAAGGTCGACAGGCCTCCTACGAGCAGTACTTC.

In DNA form, the CDR3 reads TGTGCCAGCAAAGAGGGGACTGAGCAGTTCTTC. Protein: CASKEGTEQFF. This chain links TRBV2 with TRBJ2-1; D is perhaps TRBD1 or TRBD2 (5 bases each). Trimming removed 7 bases at V and 9 bases at J, with 10 bases between. Germline CDR1 SNHLY, CDR2 FYNNEI. The CDR3 contains 11 residues. The full variable domain, with the rest looked up from reference TRBV2 and TRBJ2-1, is EPEVTQTPSHQVTQMGQEVILRCVPISNHLYFYWYRQILGQKVEFLVSFYNNEISEKSEIFDDQFSVERPDGSNFTLKIRSTKLEDSAMYFCASKEGTEQFFGPGTRLTVL.

The V gene is TRBV29-1, the J gene TRBJ2-2; D call uncertain. Trimming cost V 4 bases and J 0 bases, with 9 bases left between them. The germline gives CDR1 SQVTM, CDR2 ANQGSEA. The length of the CDR3 is 14 residues. The CDR3 DNA is TGCAGCGTTGCCCCGTACACGAACACCGGGGAGCTGTTTTTT. It is translated as CSVAPYTNTGELFF.

The rearrangement uses TRBV3-1 and TRBJ2-1; 7 bases agree with TRBD1. The CDR3 runs 15 residues. Trimming at V came to 6 bases and at J to 8 bases, leaving 13 bases not matched to a gene. Germline CDR1 is LGHDT and CDR2 is YNNKEL (reference sequence). In DNA form, the CDR3 reads TGTGCCAGCAGTCGTCGACCACAGGGGACCTATGAGCAGTTCTTC. The encoded protein is CASSRRPQGTYEQFF.